The rows below give T cell receptor beta chains drawn from one sample of a study of blood T cell repertoires in COVID-19. The protocol was immunoSEQ multiplex PCR, while the TCRdb copy is restricted to in-frame clones and leaves out a portion. This table holds under 80,000 clones, around 83% found once. The sequenced sample was peripheral blood. The receptor set was obtained from a man at least 80 years old with acute or convalescent COVID-19. Each CDR3 is given with its conserved first and last residue. D genes are given only for firm matches. Part of the rows lack a size; the others show once, few, many or a class for expanded clones.

abundance	v_gene	d_gene	j_gene	CDR3nt	CDR3aa
NA	TRBV18	TRBD1	TRBJ1-6	TGTGCCAGCTCACCACGGGACAGGGCGCTTGTGGATAATTCACCCCTCCACTTT	CASSPRDRALVDNSPLHF
NA	TRBV3-1/TRBV3-2	TRBD2	TRBJ2-5	TGTGCCAGCAGTCCTCTAGCGGGGGTGGCCCAGTACTTC	CASSPLAGVAQYF
NA	TRBV6-5	TRBD1	TRBJ2-1	TGTGCCAGCCACCCAGGGGGAACCTACAATGAGCAGTTCTTC	CASHPGGTYNEQFF
once	TRBV15	NA	TRBJ2-3	TGTGCCACCAGCGGCTCGTCCGTGGATACGCAGTATTTT	CATSGSSVDTQYF
NA	TRBV28	NA	TRBJ1-5	TGTGCCAGCAGCTCGGACAGCCCTGGGGCGTATAGCAATCAGCCCCAGCATTTT	CASSSDSPGAYSNQPQHF
NA	TRBV21-1	NA	TRBJ1-1	TGTGCCAGCAGGTCGACAGGGGTCTGGGTGGTCACTGAAGCTTTCTTT	CASRSTGVWVVTEAFF
NA	TRBV5-5	NA	TRBJ2-1	TGTGCCAGCAGTTCGGGACATTGGAGCAATGAGCAGTTCTTC	CASSSGHWSNEQFF
NA	TRBV19	NA	TRBJ2-2	TGTGCCAGTAGTAGTCTGCGAGGGGGTGACGGGGAGCTGTTTTTT	CASSSLRGGDGELFF
NA	TRBV3-1/TRBV3-2	TRBD1	TRBJ1-4	TGTGCCAGCAGCCAAGAAACGGGACAGGGGCACTATAATGAAAAACTGTTTTTT	CASSQETGQGHYNEKLFF
NA	TRBV4-3	NA	TRBJ1-2	TGCGCCAGCAGCCAAGCTTTACGGCAGGAAGGCTACACCTTC	CASSQALRQEGYTF
NA	TRBV30	NA	TRBJ1-3	TGTGCCTGGAGCCCGGGACTCGAAAACACCATATATTTT	CAWSPGLENTIYF
few	TRBV2	NA	TRBJ1-2	TGTGCCAGCAGTGAGCAGGGAGGGGGGTTGTCGTATGGCTACACCTTC	CASSEQGGGLSYGYTF
NA	TRBV30	TRBD1	TRBJ1-6	TGTGCCTGGAGGTTTGGACAGGCAAATTCACCCCTCCACTTT	CAWRFGQANSPLHF
NA	TRBV11-3	NA	TRBJ2-7	TGTGCCAGCAGCCCCGGGGGGCCAACCTACGAGCAGTACTTC	CASSPGGPTYEQYF
NA	TRBV19	TRBD1	TRBJ2-5	TGTGCCAGTAGTAAGCCGGACAGGTACCCCGGGGAGACCCAGTACTTC	CASSKPDRYPGETQYF
many	TRBV13	NA	TRBJ2-7	TGTGCCAGCTCCTCGGGGGGCCGGGGCGAGCAGTACTTC	CASSSGGRGEQYF
NA	TRBV19	TRBD1	TRBJ1-3	TGTGCCAGTAGGACAGGGTCTGGAAACACCATATATTTT	CASRTGSGNTIYF
NA	TRBV2	NA	TRBJ2-1	TGTGCCAGCAGCGAGCGGCCGGGTGAGCAGTTCTTC	CASSERPGEQFF
NA	TRBV7-3	NA	TRBJ2-7	TGTGCCAGCAGCGATACGAGTTTTAAGGACAGCTACGAGCAGTACTTC	CASSDTSFKDSYEQYF
NA	TRBV2	TRBD2	TRBJ2-2	TGTGCCAGCAGTGCGGCCCCGGCGGGGGGGGGCAACACCGGGGAGCTGTTTTTT	CASSAAPAGGGNTGELFF
NA	TRBV5-1	NA	TRBJ1-1	TGCGCCAGCTCAAGGACAGCACCGAACACTGAAGCTTTCTTT	CASSRTAPNTEAFF
NA	TRBV24-1	TRBD1	TRBJ1-2	TGTGCCACCAGTCCGGGACAGGGGTTTCGCTACACCTTC	CATSPGQGFRYTF
NA	TRBV5-4	TRBD1	TRBJ2-7	TGTGCCAGCAGCTATGGACAGGGCTACTACGAGCAGTACTTC	CASSYGQGYYEQYF
NA	TRBV18	TRBD1	TRBJ2-3	TGTGCCAGCTCACCGCGGATCCCGACAGGGGGCACCACAGATACGCAGTATTTT	CASSPRIPTGGTTDTQYF
NA	TRBV4-1	NA	TRBJ2-7	TGCGCCAGCAGCCCAGGGGACTACTCCTACGAGCAGTACTTC	CASSPGDYSYEQYF
NA	TRBV4-3	TRBD1	TRBJ2-1	TGCGCCAGCAGCCAAGAGTCGCAACAGGGGGCGCGTAATGAGCAGTTCTTC	CASSQESQQGARNEQFF
NA	TRBV5-6	NA	TRBJ2-3	TGTGCCAGCAGCGAGAATGCGGCCCCCACATCGACAGATACGCAGTATTTT	CASSENAAPTSTDTQYF